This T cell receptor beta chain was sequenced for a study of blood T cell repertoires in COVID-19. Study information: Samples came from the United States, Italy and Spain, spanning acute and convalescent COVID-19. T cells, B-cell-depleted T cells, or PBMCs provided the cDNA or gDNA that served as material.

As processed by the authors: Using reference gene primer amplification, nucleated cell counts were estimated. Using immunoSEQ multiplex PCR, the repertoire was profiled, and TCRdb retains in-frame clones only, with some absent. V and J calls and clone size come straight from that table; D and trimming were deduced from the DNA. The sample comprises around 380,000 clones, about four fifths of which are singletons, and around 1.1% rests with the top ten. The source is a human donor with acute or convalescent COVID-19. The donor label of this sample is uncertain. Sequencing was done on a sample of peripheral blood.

For the CDR3, the DNA is TGTGCCAGCAGTCGACGGACAGGGAAAGTAGGCACAGATACGCAGTATTTT. The encoded protein is CASSRRTGKVGTDTQYF. The chain is built from TRBV27 and TRBJ2-3; 8 bases match TRBD1. The CDR3 extends over 17 amino acids. The junction had 11 bases not matched to a gene; V was cut back by 5 bases and J by 1 base. CDR1 MNHEY and CDR2 SMNVEV come from the germline V gene (reference sequence).